Each of the 30 T cell receptor beta chains below was sequenced from the same sample in a study of shared T cell receptors in the human thymus. Sequencing used immunoSEQ multiplex PCR; TCRdb keeps in-frame clones, though not all of them. Among some 700,000 clones, 70% to 90% were seen once, and the ten largest hold 0.008% to 0.011%. The same sample was also studied in work on human thymus T cells.

The sequencing sample was made of thymocytes. The receptors were gathered from a girl under three years old with a congenital heart defect.

This rearrangement joins TRBV4-3 to TRBJ2-6; 11 bases map to TRBD1. CDR1 and CDR2 (germline): LGHNA, YSLEER. V dropped 1 base and J dropped 2; count of bases not matched to a gene: 4. The CDR3 has 18 amino acids. The CDR3 sequence: CASSQAWTGGTGANVLTF. The CDR3 DNA is TGCGCCAGCAGCCAAGCATGGACAGGGGGCACTGGGGCCAACGTCCTGACTTTC.

CDR3 protein: CASSWREEGQLAFF. The CDR3 DNA follows: TGTGCCAGCAGCTGGCGGGAGGAGGGACAGCTGGCTTTCTTT. V gene TRBV7-2 combines with J gene TRBJ1-1; 7 nucleotides line up with TRBD1. J gave up 11 bases and V 4 bases, and 13 bases lay outside the gene matches. CDR3 length: 14 amino acids. Germline V gene lookup returns CDR1 SGHTA and CDR2 FQGNSA.

The rearrangement links TRBV5-1 to TRBJ1-4, with a weak D call TRBD1 (6 bases). V lost 4 bases to trimming and J lost 1 base, with 14 bases between them. CDR3 size: 16 residues. Per the germline V gene, CDR1 is SGHRS and CDR2 is YFSETQ. Written as DNA, the CDR3 is TGCGCCAGCAGCGCCGCCGGGGGGCGAACTAATGAAAAACTGTTTTTT. Amino acid sequence: CASSAAGGRTNEKLFF.

This rearrangement joins TRBV11-2 to TRBJ1-6; possibly TRBD1 for D (6 bases). This CDR3 contains 14 residues. V was shortened by 3 bases and J by 7 bases, with 10 bases between the two germline ends. Germline CDR1 reads SGHAT; CDR2 reads FQNNGV. In DNA form, the CDR3 reads TGTGCCAGCAGCTTGACAGGTCCCAATTCACCCCTCCACTTT. It specifies CASSLTGPNSPLHF.

The chain joins TRBV7-9 to TRBJ2-1; unclear D gene. This CDR3 is built from 16 residues. V lost 5 bases to trimming and J lost 0 bases, with 14 bases between them. The germline CDR1 and CDR2 sequences are SEHNR and FQNEAQ (reference sequence). The CDR3 bases are TGTGCCAGCAGCCCCGAGTCAGCGTACTCCTACAATGAGCAGTTCTTC. Encoded protein: CASSPESAYSYNEQFF.

The chain couples TRBV12-5 to TRBJ1-2; 10 positions agree with TRBD1. The germline CDR1 and CDR2 sequences are LGHNT and FRNRAP. The junction had 14 bases not matched to a gene; V was cut back by 6 bases and J by 1 base. The CDR3 runs to 18 residues. CDR3 bases: TGTGCTAGTGGCCAGCCCGGGACAGGGGCGGGAGGTAACTATGGCTACACCTTC. Its protein is CASGQPGTGAGGNYGYTF.

The V gene is TRBV28, the J gene TRBJ1-2; D not resolved. Germline CDR1 and CDR2: MDHEN and SYDVKM. This CDR3 contains 11 residues. The V gene lost 6 bases and the J gene lost 5 bases, with 7 bases spanning the gap. The chain's CDR3 is CASRRVYGYTF. The CDR3 coding sequence is TGTGCCAGCAGGAGAGTGTATGGCTACACCTTC.

V usage is TRBV27 and J usage is TRBJ1-1; 7 positions match TRBD1. The V gene's germline CDR1 is MNHEY and CDR2 SMNVEV (reference sequence). The CDR3 is made up of 16 amino acids. Trimming at V came to 5 bases and at J to 3 bases, leaving 12 bases not matched to a gene. The CDR3 protein is CASSPTGTEYYTEAFF. The DNA of the CDR3 is TGTGCCAGCAGTCCAACCGGGACAGAGTACTACACTGAAGCTTTCTTT.

The chain joins TRBV28 to TRBJ1-3, with 8 bases matching TRBD1. The CDR3 length is 18 residues. V was clipped by 6 bases and J by 0 bases; unmatched bases: 13. Germline V gene lookup returns CDR1 MDHEN and CDR2 SYDVKM. CDR3 region: CASRSRDRQEDSGNTIYF. The CDR3 DNA sequence: TGTGCCAGCAGGTCCCGGGACAGGCAAGAGGACTCTGGAAACACCATATATTTT.

The CDR3 nucleotides read TGTGCCAGCAGCTTCCCAGGGCTCTCTGGAAACACCATATATTTT. Protein: CASSFPGLSGNTIYF. This chain links TRBV7-8 with TRBJ1-3; perhaps TRBD1 as D (5 bases). In germline, CDR1 is SGHVS, CDR2 FQNEAQ. The CDR3 is 15 residues long. Trimming cost V 3 bases and J 0 bases, with 9 bases left between them.

The chain couples TRBV5-8 to TRBJ1-3; D ambiguous. CDR1 is SGHTS, CDR2 YDEGEE, per germline. The CDR3 is 19 amino acids. V was trimmed by 4 bases and J by 1 base, leaving 24 bases between them. The chain's CDR3 is CASSPATLIYTGSGNTIYF. CDR3 bases: TGTGCCAGCAGCCCAGCGACGCTGATCTATACCGGTTCTGGAAACACCATATATTTT.

The chain couples TRBV7-2 to TRBJ1-5; no firm D call. The length of the CDR3 is 13 residues. Germline CDR1 reads SGHTA; CDR2 reads FQGNSA. Trimming cost V 3 bases and J 6 bases, with 9 bases left between them. CDR3 coding DNA: TGTGCCAGCAGCTTTGTGAGGGCTCAGCCCCAGCATTTT. Translated: CASSFVRAQPQHF.

This chain connects TRBV9 to TRBJ1-2; 10 bases match TRBD1. CDR1 and CDR2 (germline): SGDLS, YYNGEE. The CDR3 spans 14 residues. The junction had 15 bases not matched to a gene; V was cut back by 5 bases and J by 14 bases. CDR3 amino acids: CASSAPGQGKSETF. The CDR3 bases are TGTGCCAGCAGTGCCCCGGGACAGGGGAAGTCGGAAACCTTC.

A single count supports this clone. This chain joins TRBV19 and TRBJ2-2; 10 nucleotides align to TRBD1. This CDR3 region has 15 residues. Germline CDR1 LNHDA, CDR2 SQIVND (reference sequence). V trimming: 6 bases; J trimming: 1 base; junction bases outside the gene matches: 2. The CDR3 DNA follows: TGTGCCAGTAGGGGACAGGGGAGGAACACCGGGGAGCTGTTTTTT. Amino acids: CASRGQGRNTGELFF.

The chain is built from TRBV6-5 and TRBJ2-5, with a weak D call TRBD2 (5 bases). Germline CDR1 is MNHEY and CDR2 is SVGAGI. There are 13 residues in the CDR3. Trimming took 5 bases from V and 3 from J, leaving 10 bases between them. CDR3 loop: CASSISAEETQYF. The CDR3 nucleotides read TGTGCCAGCAGTATATCAGCGGAAGAGACCCAGTACTTC.

This sequence joins TRBV6-1 and TRBJ1-1; D possibly corresponds to TRBD1 (5 bases). CDR1 is MNHNS, CDR2 SASEGT, per germline. Between the trimmed V and J ends, which lost 6 bases and 4 bases, there was a span of 18 bases. CDR3 length: 15 residues. The CDR3 DNA sequence: TGTGCCAGCAGCCCCCGGGCGGGACTGGCCACTGAAGCTTTCTTT. This translates into CASSPRAGLATEAFF.

V usage is TRBV5-1 and J usage is TRBJ1-6, with TRBD1 matching over 8 bases. The V gene end was trimmed by 3 bases and the J gene end by 8 bases; junction bases not matched to a gene: 10. Per the germline V gene, CDR1 is SGHRS and CDR2 is YFSETQ. The CDR3 is 16 residues long. The CDR3 DNA reads as TGCGCCAGCAGCTCCGGGACAGGCGCCTTGGATTCACCCCTCCACTTT. It is translated as CASSSGTGALDSPLHF.

There are a few counts of this clone. The chain uses TRBV2 and TRBJ2-7; TRBD1 aligns across 9 bases. Germline trimming cut 6 bases from V and 2 bases from J; bases unmatched to any gene: 20. The length of the CDR3 is 19 residues. CDR1 and CDR2 (germline): SNHLY, FYNNEI. For the CDR3, the DNA is TGTGCCAGCAGGGCCCTCCGAGGACAGGGGCCCCTCATACCCTACGAGCAGTACTTC. It yields the protein CASRALRGQGPLIPYEQYF.

The genes are TRBV19 and TRBJ2-7; maybe TRBD1 (5 bases). V was pared by 4 bases and J by 0 bases, with 16 bases between. The germline gives CDR1 LNHDA, CDR2 SQIVND (reference sequence). This CDR3 region has 16 residues. DNA of the CDR3: TGTGCCAGTAGTACCCAGGTGACAGATCGCTCCTACGAGCAGTACTTC. It encodes CASSTQVTDRSYEQYF. Full variable domain (outside the CDR3, taken from reference TRBV19 and TRBJ2-7): DGGITQSPKYLFRKEGQNVTLSCEQNLNHDAMYWYRQDPGQGLRLIYYSQIVNDFQKGDIAEGYSVSREKKESFPLTVTSAQKNPTAFYLCASSTQVTDRSYEQYFGPGTRLTVT.

This clone was found once. The chain combines TRBV6-5 with TRBJ1-2; 7 bases align to TRBD1. Germline CDR1 is MNHEY and CDR2 is SVGAGI. Unmatched junction bases numbered 10, after V lost 4 bases and J lost 5 bases. CDR3 length equals 15 residues. The CDR3: CASSSLGQYPYGYTF. As DNA, the CDR3 is TGTGCCAGCAGTTCGCTGGGACAGTACCCTTATGGCTACACCTTC.

This chain links TRBV2 with TRBJ1-2; 8 bases agree with TRBD1. Looked up from germline, CDR1 is SNHLY and CDR2 is FYNNEI. Germline trimming cut 6 bases from V and 9 bases from J; bases unmatched to any gene: 12. This CDR3 has 14 residues. CDR3 nucleotide sequence: TGTGCCAGCAGCCCCGACAGGGGTTTGTCTAGCTACACCTTC. Amino acids: CASSPDRGLSSYTF.

In this sample, this clone turned up a few times. The V and J genes are TRBV11-2 and TRBJ2-3; unclear D gene. This CDR3 is 16 amino acids long. V was trimmed by 5 bases and J by 2 bases, leaving 17 bases between them. Germline-derived CDR1 and CDR2 are SGHAT and FQNNGV. The CDR3, as DNA: TGTGCCAGCAGCACAACTCCGGGTATTCTCACAGATACGCAGTATTTT. This translates into CASSTTPGILTDTQYF.

The CDR3 coding sequence is TGCGCCAGCAGCTTGGCCGGCGGTTTTGATTCCAAGGACGAGCAGTACTTC. It is translated as CASSLAGGFDSKDEQYF. The chain links TRBV5-1 to TRBJ2-7; D uncertain. V lost 0 bases, J lost 5 bases, and 21 bases lay in between. The CDR3 contains 17 residues. Germline-derived CDR1 and CDR2 are SGHRS and YFSETQ.

This clone appeared once. This chain links TRBV12-5 with TRBJ2-6; 7 bases fit TRBD1. From germline, CDR1 is LGHNT and CDR2 FRNRAP. J lost 3 bases, V lost 4 bases, and 24 bases had no gene match. The CDR3 covers 22 residues. In DNA, the CDR3 is TGTGCTAGTGGTTCTCTCCCGAATAGACAGGGCGACTCCCGGAATGGGGCCAACGTCCTGACTTTC. Amino acid sequence: CASGSLPNRQGDSRNGANVLTF.

The chain couples TRBV18 to TRBJ2-7; possibly TRBD1 for D (5 bases). The V gene lost 2 bases and the J gene lost 6 bases, with 14 bases spanning the gap. CDR1 is KGHSH, CDR2 LQKENI, per germline. The CDR3 is made up of 14 amino acids. The CDR3 DNA reads TGTGCCAGCTCACCATCGGCAGGGTCAGGCGAGCAGTACTTC. Residues: CASSPSAGSGEQYF.

This chain uses TRBV5-4 with TRBJ2-3, with 11 bases aligning to TRBD2. Trimming cost V 4 bases and J 3 bases; bases outside gene matches: 13. The CDR3 spans 18 residues. From germline, CDR1 is SGHNT and CDR2 YYREEE (reference sequence). The CDR3 bases are TGTGCCAGCAGCCGCCCCCTATCTAGCGGGGGGATAACAGATACGCAGTATTTT. Protein product: CASSRPLSSGGITDTQYF.

This CDR3 is CASMSMGGGDRDGNYGYTF. Written as DNA, the CDR3 is TGTGCCAGCATGTCGATGGGGGGAGGGGATAGAGACGGGAACTATGGCTACACCTTC. The chain is built from TRBV27 and TRBJ1-2; possibly TRBD1 for D (5 bases). The CDR3 runs 19 residues. Germline CDR1 and CDR2: MNHEY and SMNVEV (reference sequence). V lost 7 bases, J lost 2 bases, and 29 bases lay in between.

V gene TRBV28 combines with J gene TRBJ1-2, with TRBD1 matching over 10 bases. Germline-derived CDR1 and CDR2 are MDHEN and SYDVKM. With V trimmed by 5 bases and J by 3 bases, 6 bases remained unmatched. The CDR3 extends over 15 amino acids. The CDR3 sequence: CASSPGTGAHYGYTF. CDR3 in DNA: TGTGCCAGCAGTCCCGGGACAGGGGCCCACTATGGCTACACCTTC.

The chain uses TRBV7-8 and TRBJ2-7; weak D call: TRBD2 (7 bases). The CDR3 runs 21 residues. V was shortened by 1 base and J by 1 base, with 29 bases between the two germline ends. Germline loops: CDR1 SGHVS, CDR2 FQNEAQ. The CDR3 loop is CASSLVTGPRAGRGTSYEQYF. The CDR3 coding sequence is TGTGCCAGCAGCTTAGTTACAGGGCCTCGGGCAGGGAGGGGAACTTCCTACGAGCAGTACTTC.

The rearrangement uses TRBV6-5 and TRBJ1-1, with 9 bases fitting TRBD1. The CDR3 covers 12 residues. Germline V gives CDR1 MNHEY, CDR2 SVGAGI. V lost 4 bases to trimming and J lost 11 bases; unmatched junction nucleotides: 5. The CDR3: CASSSPTGGAFF. The CDR3 DNA reads as TGTGCCAGCAGTTCGCCGACAGGGGGGGCTTTCTTT.